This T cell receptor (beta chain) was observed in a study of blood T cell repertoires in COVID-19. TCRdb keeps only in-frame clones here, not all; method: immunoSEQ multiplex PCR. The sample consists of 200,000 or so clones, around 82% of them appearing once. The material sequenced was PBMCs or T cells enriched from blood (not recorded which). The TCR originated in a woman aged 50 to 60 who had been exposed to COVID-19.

CDR3 in amino acids: CASTLQGALSYEQYF. The CDR3 coding sequence is TGTGCCAGCACCCTCCAGGGGGCACTCTCCTACGAGCAGTACTTC. The chain employs TRBV6-6 and TRBJ2-7; TRBD1 aligns across 8 bases. This CDR3 is built from 15 residues. Germline values: CDR1 MNHNY, CDR2 SVGAGI (reference sequence). The junction had 8 bases not matched to a gene; V was cut back by 7 bases and J by 0 bases.